This entry features one T cell receptor beta chain sequence. The source of the sample is a study of blood T cell repertoires in COVID-19. For the study at large: From the United States, Italy and Spain came samples of acute and convalescent COVID-19. The analysed material was cDNA or gDNA that came from T cells, B-cell-depleted T cells, or PBMCs.

Per the original data handling: Amplified reference gene primers provided the basis for estimating nucleated cell counts. The table came from immunoSEQ multiplex PCR; TCRdb's copy has only in-frame clones and leaves some out. V, J and clone size are those of that table, while D and trimming were read from the DNA. This sample yields about 150,000 clones, of which about 85% are seen a single time; 8.3% belongs to the top ten. The material sequenced was peripheral blood. This TCR derives from an older woman with COVID-19, enrolled during active disease.

The CDR3 DNA follows: TGTGCCGGCCGCCGGGACAGGGTTGGTGAAGCTTTCTTT. It specifies CAGRRDRVGEAFF. The chain couples TRBV6-5 to TRBJ1-1; 9 nucleotides line up with TRBD1. Trimming at V came to 11 bases and at J to 7 bases, leaving 11 bases not matched to a gene. CDR3 length: 13 amino acids. The germline V gene encodes CDR1 MNHEY and CDR2 SVGAGI.